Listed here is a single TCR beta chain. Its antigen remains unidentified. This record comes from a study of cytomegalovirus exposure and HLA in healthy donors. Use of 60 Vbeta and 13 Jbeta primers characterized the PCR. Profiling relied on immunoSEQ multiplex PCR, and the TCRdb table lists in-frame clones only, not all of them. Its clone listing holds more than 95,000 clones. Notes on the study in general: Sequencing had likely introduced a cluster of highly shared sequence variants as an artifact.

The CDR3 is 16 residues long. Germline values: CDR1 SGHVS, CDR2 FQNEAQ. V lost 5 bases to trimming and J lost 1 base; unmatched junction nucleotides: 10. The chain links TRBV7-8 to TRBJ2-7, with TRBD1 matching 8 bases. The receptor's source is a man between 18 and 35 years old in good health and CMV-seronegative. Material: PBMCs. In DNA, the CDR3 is TGTGCCAGCAGCCATTCTGGACAGGGTCGTTCCTACGAGCAGTACTTC. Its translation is CASSHSGQGRSYEQYF.